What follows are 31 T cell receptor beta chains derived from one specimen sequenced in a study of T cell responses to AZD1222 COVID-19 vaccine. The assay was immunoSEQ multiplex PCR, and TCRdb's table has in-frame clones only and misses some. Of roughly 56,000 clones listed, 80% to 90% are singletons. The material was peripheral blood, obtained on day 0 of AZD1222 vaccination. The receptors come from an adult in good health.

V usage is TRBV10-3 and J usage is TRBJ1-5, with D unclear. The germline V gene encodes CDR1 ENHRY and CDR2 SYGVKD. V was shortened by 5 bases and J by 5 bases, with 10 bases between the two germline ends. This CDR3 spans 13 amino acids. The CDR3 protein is CAISKDPDQPQHF. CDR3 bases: TGTGCCATCAGTAAGGACCCAGATCAGCCCCAGCATTTT.

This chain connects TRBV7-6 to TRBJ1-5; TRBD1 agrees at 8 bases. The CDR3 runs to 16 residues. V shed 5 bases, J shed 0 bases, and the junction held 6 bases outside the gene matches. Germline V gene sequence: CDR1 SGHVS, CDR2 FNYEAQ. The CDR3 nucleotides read TGTGCCAGCAGCATGGGGACAGGTAGTAGCAATCAGCCCCAGCATTTT. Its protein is CASSMGTGSSNQPQHF.

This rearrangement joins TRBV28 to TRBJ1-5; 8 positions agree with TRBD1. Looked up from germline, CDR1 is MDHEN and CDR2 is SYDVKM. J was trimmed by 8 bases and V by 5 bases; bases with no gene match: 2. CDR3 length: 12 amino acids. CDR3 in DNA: TGTGCCAGCAGTCAACAGGGGGAGCCCCAGCATTTT. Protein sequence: CASSQQGEPQHF.

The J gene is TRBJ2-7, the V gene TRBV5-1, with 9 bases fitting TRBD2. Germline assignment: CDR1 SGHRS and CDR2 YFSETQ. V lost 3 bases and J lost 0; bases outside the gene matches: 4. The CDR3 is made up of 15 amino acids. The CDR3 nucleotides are TGCGCCAGCAGCTCCCTAGCGGGGAGCTCCTACGAGCAGTACTTC. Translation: CASSSLAGSSYEQYF.

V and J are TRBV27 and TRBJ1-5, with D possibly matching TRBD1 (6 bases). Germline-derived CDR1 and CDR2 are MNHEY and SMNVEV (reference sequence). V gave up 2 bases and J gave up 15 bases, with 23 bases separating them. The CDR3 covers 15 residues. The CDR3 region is CASSLPPGGGRALHF. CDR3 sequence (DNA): TGTGCCAGCAGTTTACCACCCGGGGGGGGCAGGGCCTTGCATTTT.

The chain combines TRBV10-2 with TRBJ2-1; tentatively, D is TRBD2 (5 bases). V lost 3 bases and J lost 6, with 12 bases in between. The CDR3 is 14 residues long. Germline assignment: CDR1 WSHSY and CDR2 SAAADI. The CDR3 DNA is TGCGCCAGCAGTGACGGCCTAGCTCTCAATGAGCAGTTCTTC. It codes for CASSDGLALNEQFF.

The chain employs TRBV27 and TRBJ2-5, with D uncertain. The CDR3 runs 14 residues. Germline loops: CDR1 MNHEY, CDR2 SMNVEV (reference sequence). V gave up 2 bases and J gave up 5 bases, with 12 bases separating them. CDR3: CASSLGQISETQYF. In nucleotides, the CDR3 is TGTGCCAGCAGTTTAGGTCAGATCTCGGAGACCCAGTACTTC.

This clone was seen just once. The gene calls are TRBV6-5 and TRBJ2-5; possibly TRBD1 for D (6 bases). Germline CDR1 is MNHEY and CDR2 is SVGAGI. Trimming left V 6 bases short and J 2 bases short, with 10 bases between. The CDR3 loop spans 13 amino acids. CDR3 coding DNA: TGTGCCAGCAGGGTCAGGGGACAAGAGACCCAGTACTTC. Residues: CASRVRGQETQYF.

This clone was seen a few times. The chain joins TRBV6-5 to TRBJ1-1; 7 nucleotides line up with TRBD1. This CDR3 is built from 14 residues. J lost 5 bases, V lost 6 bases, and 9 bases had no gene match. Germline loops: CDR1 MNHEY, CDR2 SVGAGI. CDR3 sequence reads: CASSRRQGGTEAFF. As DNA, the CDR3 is TGTGCCAGCAGCCGCCGACAGGGAGGAACTGAAGCTTTCTTT.

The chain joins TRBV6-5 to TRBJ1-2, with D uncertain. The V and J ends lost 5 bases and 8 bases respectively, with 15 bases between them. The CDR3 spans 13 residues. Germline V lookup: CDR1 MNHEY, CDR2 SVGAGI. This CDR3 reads CASSPIKEGGYTF. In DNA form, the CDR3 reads TGTGCCAGCAGTCCCATCAAAGAAGGAGGCTACACCTTC.

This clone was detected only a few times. The CDR3: CASSYEQAGEKLFF. As DNA, the CDR3 is TGTGCCAGCAGTTACGAACAGGCGGGTGAAAAACTGTTTTTT. The chain uses TRBV6-5 and TRBJ1-4; tentative D call: TRBD1 (5 bases). The CDR3 is made up of 14 amino acids. The V and J ends lost 2 bases and 7 bases respectively, with 11 bases between them. Per germline, CDR1 MNHEY and CDR2 SVGAGI.

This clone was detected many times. The CDR3 DNA reads TGTGCCAGCAGTGAATATGGGACGGCGAATTCACCCCTCCACTTT. This gives the protein CASSEYGTANSPLHF. The chain is built from TRBV6-1 and TRBJ1-6, with D possibly matching TRBD1 (5 bases). Germline CDR1 MNHNS, CDR2 SASEGT. The CDR3 loop spans 15 amino acids. Trimming removed 2 bases from V and 7 bases from J, with 12 bases in between.

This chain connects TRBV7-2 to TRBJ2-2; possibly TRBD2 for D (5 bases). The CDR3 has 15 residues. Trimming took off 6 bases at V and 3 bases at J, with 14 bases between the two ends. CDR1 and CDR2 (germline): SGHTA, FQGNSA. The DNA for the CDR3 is TGTGCCAGCAGTCGTTTTCTCGGGGACACCGGGGAGCTGTTTTTT. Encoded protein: CASSRFLGDTGELFF.

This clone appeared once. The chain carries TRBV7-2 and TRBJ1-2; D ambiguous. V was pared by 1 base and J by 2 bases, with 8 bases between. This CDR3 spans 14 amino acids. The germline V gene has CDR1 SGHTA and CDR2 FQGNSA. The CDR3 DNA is TGTGCCAGCAGCTTAGGGACCTTCAACTATGGCTACACCTTC. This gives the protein CASSLGTFNYGYTF.

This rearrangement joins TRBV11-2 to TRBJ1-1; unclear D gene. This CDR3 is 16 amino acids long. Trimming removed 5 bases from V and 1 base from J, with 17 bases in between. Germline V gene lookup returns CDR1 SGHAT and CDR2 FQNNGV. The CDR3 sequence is CASSPPSFSTNTEAFF. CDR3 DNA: TGTGCCAGCAGCCCCCCCTCTTTTTCGACGAACACTGAAGCTTTCTTT. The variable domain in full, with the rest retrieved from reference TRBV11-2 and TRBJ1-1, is EAGVAQSPRYKIIEKRQSVAFWCNPISGHATLYWYQQILGQGPKLLIQFQNNGVVDDSQLPKDRFSAERLKGVDSTLKIQPAKLEDSAVYLCASSPPSFSTNTEAFFGQGTRLTVV.

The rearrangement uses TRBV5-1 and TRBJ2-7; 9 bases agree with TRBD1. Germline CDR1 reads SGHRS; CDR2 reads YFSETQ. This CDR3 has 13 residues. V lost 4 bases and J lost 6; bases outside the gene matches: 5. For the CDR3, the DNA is TGCGCCAGCAGCCTGACAGGGGGAAGCGAGCAGTACTTC. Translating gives CASSLTGGSEQYF.

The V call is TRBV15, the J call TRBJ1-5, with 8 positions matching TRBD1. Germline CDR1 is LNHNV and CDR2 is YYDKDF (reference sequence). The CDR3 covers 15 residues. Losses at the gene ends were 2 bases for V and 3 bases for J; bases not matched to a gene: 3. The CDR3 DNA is TGTGCCACCAGCAGATCAGGGGGCTCCAATCAGCCCCAGCATTTT. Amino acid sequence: CATSRSGGSNQPQHF.

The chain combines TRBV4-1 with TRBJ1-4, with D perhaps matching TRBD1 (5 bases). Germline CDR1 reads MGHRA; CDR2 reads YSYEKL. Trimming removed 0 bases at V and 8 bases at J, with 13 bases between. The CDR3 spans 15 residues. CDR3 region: CASSQEWRGEEKLFF. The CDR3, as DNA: TGCGCCAGCAGCCAAGAATGGCGAGGGGAAGAAAAACTGTTTTTT.

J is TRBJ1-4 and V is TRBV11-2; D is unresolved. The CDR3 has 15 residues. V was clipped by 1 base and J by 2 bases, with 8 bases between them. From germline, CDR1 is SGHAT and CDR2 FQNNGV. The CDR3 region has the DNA TGTGCCAGCAGCTTAGGTCCAGAGACTAATGAAAAACTGTTTTTT. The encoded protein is CASSLGPETNEKLFF.

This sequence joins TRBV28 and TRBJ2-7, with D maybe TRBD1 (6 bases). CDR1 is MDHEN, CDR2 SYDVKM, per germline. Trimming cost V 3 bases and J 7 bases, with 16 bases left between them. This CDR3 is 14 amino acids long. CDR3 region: CASSLGAGKGEQYF. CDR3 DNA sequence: TGTGCCAGCAGTTTGGGGGCAGGGAAAGGGGAGCAGTACTTC.

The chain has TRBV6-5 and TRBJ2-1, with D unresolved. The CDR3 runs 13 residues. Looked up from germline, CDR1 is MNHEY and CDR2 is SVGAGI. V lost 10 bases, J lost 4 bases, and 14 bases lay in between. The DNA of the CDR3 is TGTGCCATTAGGCTAGACACATACAATGAGCAGTTCTTC. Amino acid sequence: CAIRLDTYNEQFF.

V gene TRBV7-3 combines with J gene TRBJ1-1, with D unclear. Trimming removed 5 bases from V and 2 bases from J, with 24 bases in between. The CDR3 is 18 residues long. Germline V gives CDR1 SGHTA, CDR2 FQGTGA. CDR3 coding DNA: TGTGCCAGCAGCGATTTTATAACGTCACAGCAATCCAACACTGAAGCTTTCTTT. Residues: CASSDFITSQQSNTEAFF. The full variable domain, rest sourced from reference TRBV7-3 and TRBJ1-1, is GAGVSQTPSNKVTEKGKYVELRCDPISGHTALYWYRQSLGQGPEFLIYFQGTGAADDSGLPNDRFFAVRPEGSVSTLKIQRTERGDSAVYLCASSDFITSQQSNTEAFFGQGTRLTVV.

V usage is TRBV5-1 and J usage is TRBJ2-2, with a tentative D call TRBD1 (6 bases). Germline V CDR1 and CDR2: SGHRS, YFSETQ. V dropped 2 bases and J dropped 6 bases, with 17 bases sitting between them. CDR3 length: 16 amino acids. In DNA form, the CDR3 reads TGCGCCAGCAGCTTAGGGGACATGGCTCTTGCCGGGGAGCTGTTTTTT. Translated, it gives CASSLGDMALAGELFF.

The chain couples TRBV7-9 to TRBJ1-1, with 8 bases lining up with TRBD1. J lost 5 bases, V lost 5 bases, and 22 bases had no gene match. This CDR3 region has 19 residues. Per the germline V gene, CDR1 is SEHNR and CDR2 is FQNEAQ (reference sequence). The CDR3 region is CASSVGSYRGKGLDTEAFF. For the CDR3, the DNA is TGTGCCAGCAGCGTCGGCTCTTACAGGGGGAAAGGTCTAGATACTGAAGCTTTCTTT.

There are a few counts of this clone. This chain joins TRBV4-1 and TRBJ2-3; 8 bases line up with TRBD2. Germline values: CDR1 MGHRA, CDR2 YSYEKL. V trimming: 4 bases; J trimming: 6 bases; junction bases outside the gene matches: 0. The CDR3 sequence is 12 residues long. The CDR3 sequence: CASSPGGDTQYF. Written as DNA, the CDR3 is TGCGCCAGCAGCCCGGGAGGGGATACGCAGTATTTT.

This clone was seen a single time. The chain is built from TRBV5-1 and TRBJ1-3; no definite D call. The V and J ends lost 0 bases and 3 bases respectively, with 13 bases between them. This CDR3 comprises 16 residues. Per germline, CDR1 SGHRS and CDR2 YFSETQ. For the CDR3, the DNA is TGCGCCAGCAGCTTGGATTCCTGGGAGGTTGGAAACACCATATATTTT. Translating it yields CASSLDSWEVGNTIYF. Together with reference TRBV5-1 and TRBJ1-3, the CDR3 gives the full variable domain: KAGVTQTPRYLIKTRGQQVTLSCSPISGHRSVSWYQQTPGQGLQFLFEYFSETQRNKGNFPGRFSGRQFSNSRSEMNVSTLELGDSALYLCASSLDSWEVGNTIYFGEGSWLTVV.

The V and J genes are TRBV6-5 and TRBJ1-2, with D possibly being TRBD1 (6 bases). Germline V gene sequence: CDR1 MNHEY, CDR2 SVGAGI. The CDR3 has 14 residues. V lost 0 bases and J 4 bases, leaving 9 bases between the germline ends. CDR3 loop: CASSYSTGFYGYTF. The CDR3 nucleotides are TGTGCCAGCAGTTACTCTACAGGGTTCTATGGCTACACCTTC.

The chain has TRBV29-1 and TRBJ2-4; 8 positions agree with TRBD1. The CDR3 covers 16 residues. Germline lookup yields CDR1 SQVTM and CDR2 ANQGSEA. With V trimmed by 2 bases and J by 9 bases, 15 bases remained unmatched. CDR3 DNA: TGCAGCGTTGAAAGGGGTACGGGGACAGGAGGAAGCATTCAGTACTTC. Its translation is CSVERGTGTGGSIQYF.

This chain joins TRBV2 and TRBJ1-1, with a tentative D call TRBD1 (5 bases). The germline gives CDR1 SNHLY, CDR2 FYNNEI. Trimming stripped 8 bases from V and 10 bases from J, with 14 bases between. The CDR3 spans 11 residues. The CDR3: CASQGDSLAFF. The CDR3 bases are TGTGCCAGCCAAGGGGATTCGTTAGCTTTCTTT.

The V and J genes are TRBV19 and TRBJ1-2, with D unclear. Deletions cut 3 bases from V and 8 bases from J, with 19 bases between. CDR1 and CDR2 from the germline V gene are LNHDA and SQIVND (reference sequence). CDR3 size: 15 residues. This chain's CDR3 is CASSIWSADSTGYTF. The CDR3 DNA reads TGTGCCAGTAGTATCTGGTCGGCAGATTCTACGGGCTACACCTTC.

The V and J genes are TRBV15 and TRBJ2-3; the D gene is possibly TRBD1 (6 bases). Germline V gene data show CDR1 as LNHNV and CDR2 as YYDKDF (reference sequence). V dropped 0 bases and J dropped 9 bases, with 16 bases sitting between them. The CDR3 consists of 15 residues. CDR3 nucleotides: TGTGCCACCAGCAGAGACCGTACTCCCCAGGGGACGCAGTATTTT. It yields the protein CATSRDRTPQGTQYF.